A selection of T cell receptor beta chains follows, all from one sample in a study of blood T cell repertoires in COVID-19. This table comes from immunoSEQ multiplex PCR, and its TCRdb copy is limited to in-frame clones, with some not included. Among under 250,000 clones, 80% to 90% were seen once, and the ten largest hold over 1.5%. Sequencing was carried out using PBMCs or T cells enriched from blood (not recorded which). Receptors were obtained from a man in his forties who had recovered from COVID-19. CDR3s include the opening cysteine and the closing phenylalanine or tryptophan. The D gene is left open where the match is weak. The listing skips clone size in some rows; elsewhere it reads once, few, many or a size class.

cdr3_length j_call clone_size d_call v_call cdr3_nt cdr3_aa
15 TRBJ1-4 once TRBD1 TRBV7-9 TGTGCCAGCAGCTCTCACAGGGGATCTAATGAAAAACTGTTTTTT CASSSHRGSNEKLFF
15 TRBJ2-7 - TRBD2 TRBV19 TGTGCCAGTAGTACTAGCGGGAGATATCCCTACGAGCAGTACTTC CASSTSGRYPYEQYF
15 TRBJ2-7 - TRBD2 TRBV28 TGTGCCAGCAGTTTATCTAGCGGAGCGTCCTACGAGCAGTACTTC CASSLSSGASYEQYF
16 TRBJ1-1 - - TRBV2 TGTGCCAGCAGTGAAGCGCTTCGGGTAGTGAACACTGAAGCTTTCTTT CASSEALRVVNTEAFF
15 TRBJ2-3 - - TRBV7-7 TGTGCCAGCAGCTTAGCTGGGCAGCTGACAGATACGCAGTATTTT CASSLAGQLTDTQYF
14 TRBJ2-5 once - TRBV5-1 TGCGCCAGCAGCTCAACGGAGGGACGCGAGACCCAGTACTTC CASSSTEGRETQYF
14 TRBJ1-4 - - TRBV18 TGTGCCAGCTCATCAGACAGACATAATGAAAAACTGTTTTTT CASSSDRHNEKLFF
14 TRBJ2-1 - - TRBV19 TGTGCCAGTAGTATAATGGCCAGCCGGGGTGAGCAGTTCTTC CASSIMASRGEQFF
12 TRBJ2-5 - - TRBV12-3/TRBV12-4 TGTGCCAGCAGTTTAGACGGTCGGACCCAGTACTTC CASSLDGRTQYF
13 TRBJ1-1 - - TRBV7-8 TGTGCCAGCAGCGTAACAGAGAACACTGAAGCTTTCTTT CASSVTENTEAFF
14 TRBJ2-1 - - TRBV9 TGTGCCAGCAGCCAACGTGGACTATACAATGAGCAGTTCTTC CASSQRGLYNEQFF
13 TRBJ1-2 once - TRBV2 TGTGCCAGCAGTCCCGCCCCCGGGGGTGGCTACACCTTC CASSPAPGGGYTF
16 TRBJ2-7 - - TRBV3-1/TRBV3-2 TGTGCCAGCAGCCAAGGGACACTTCTCTTGGGCTACGAGCAGTACTTC CASSQGTLLLGYEQYF
16 TRBJ2-3 - TRBD2 TRBV6-4 TGTGCCAGCAGTGACTCAAGGGACTACGCCCCAGATACGCAGTATTTT CASSDSRDYAPDTQYF
21 TRBJ1-3 - - TRBV27 TGTGCCACCCGAGAAGGGTACAGGGCAACCGCTATTATTACTACGGGAAACACCATATATTTT CATREGYRATAIITTGNTIYF
14 TRBJ2-3 - TRBD1 TRBV7-3 TGTGCCAGCAGCCTTGGACAGGGGGCAGATACGCAGTATTTT CASSLGQGADTQYF
17 TRBJ2-1 - TRBD2 TRBV5-1 TGCGCCAGCAGCTTGGGGATACTAGCGGGAGGCCCCGGTGAGCAGTTCTTC CASSLGILAGGPGEQFF
13 TRBJ2-7 - - TRBV28 TGTGCCAGCAGCAGATCCAACACCTACGAGCAGTACTTC CASSRSNTYEQYF
14 TRBJ2-5 - - TRBV27 TGTGCCAGCAGTTTATCGGCAAGACAAGAGACCCAGTACTTC CASSLSARQETQYF
17 TRBJ2-6 - - TRBV2 TGTGCCAGCAGTGGGGGATTAGGACAGTTCGGGGCCAACGTCCTGACTTTC CASSGGLGQFGANVLTF
13 TRBJ2-7 - - TRBV12-3/TRBV12-4 TGTGCCAGCAGCACAGGGAATCGGGACGAGCAGTACTTC CASSTGNRDEQYF
17 TRBJ2-7 - TRBD2 TRBV7-2 TGTGCCAGCAGCTCCGATAGCGGGAGGGCCGTCAGGTACGAGCAGTACTTC CASSSDSGRAVRYEQYF
17 TRBJ2-3 few TRBD2 TRBV3-1/TRBV3-2 TGTGCCAGCAGCTATAGGACTAGCGGGAGCGGGGCAGATACGCAGTATTTT CASSYRTSGSGADTQYF
13 TRBJ2-3 - - TRBV7-3 TGTGCCAGCCGCGGGGTGAGCACAGATACGCAGTATTTT CASRGVSTDTQYF
15 TRBJ2-1 - TRBD2 TRBV19 TGTGCCAGTAGTATCGTAGCGGGAGACTACAATGAGCAGTTCTTC CASSIVAGDYNEQFF
18 TRBJ2-2 - TRBD2 TRBV5-1 TGCGCCAGCAGCTTTAGAGCGGGAGGGCCTATAGGCACCGGGGAGCTGTTTTTT CASSFRAGGPIGTGELFF
13 TRBJ1-1 once - TRBV23-1 TGCGCCAGCAGTCAACTTAGGGGAACTGAAGCTTTCTTT CASSQLRGTEAFF
14 TRBJ2-7 once - TRBV5-6 TGTGCCCGCTCCGGGCGGGACCGGTCCTACGAGCAGTACTTC CARSGRDRSYEQYF
15 TRBJ1-4 once TRBD1 TRBV10-3 TGTGCCATCAGTGAACCGGGACAGCTTAATGAAAAACTGTTTTTT CAISEPGQLNEKLFF
13 TRBJ1-1 - - TRBV28 TGTGCCAGCAGCCCTGGCAGTTTCACTGAAGCTTTCTTT CASSPGSFTEAFF
17 TRBJ2-5 - TRBD2 TRBV7-9 TGTGCCAGCAGCGTTTTTCCTAGCGGGGGCCACCAAGAGACCCAGTACTTC CASSVFPSGGHQETQYF
15 TRBJ2-7 few TRBD1 TRBV11-2 TGTGCCAGCAGCTTAGAGGGGACAGGGTACGGCGAGCAGTACTTC CASSLEGTGYGEQYF
17 TRBJ2-1 - - TRBV27 TGTGCCAGCAGACGCGTTGGTTGGCGGGACTCCTACAATGAGCAGTTCTTC CASRRVGWRDSYNEQFF
11 TRBJ1-2 - - TRBV18 TGTGCCAGCTCACGCGAATATGGCTACACCTTC CASSREYGYTF
15 TRBJ2-3 - TRBD2 TRBV7-9 TGTGCCAGCAGCATACTAGCTAGCGGGGGGAATACGCAGTATTTT CASSILASGGNTQYF
14 TRBJ2-3 - - TRBV11-2 TGTGCCAGCAGCTCAGGCGTGGGTCGAGATACGCAGTATTTT CASSSGVGRDTQYF
13 TRBJ1-1 - - TRBV29-1 TGCAGCGTTCTCCTTACAGCGAACACTGAAGCTTTCTTT CSVLLTANTEAFF
16 TRBJ2-2 - TRBD2 TRBV19 TGTGCCAGTAGAAAACTAGCGGGGGCGAACACCGGGGAGCTGTTTTTT CASRKLAGANTGELFF
13 TRBJ1-1 - - TRBV7-3 TGTGCCAGCAGATCGACAGTGAACACTGAAGCTTTCTTT CASRSTVNTEAFF
19 TRBJ1-5 - TRBD1 TRBV9 TGTGCCAGCAGCGTGCCCGAGTACCGCGACAGGGGGCGGAATCAGCCCCAGCATTTT CASSVPEYRDRGRNQPQHF
14 TRBJ1-1 - - TRBV9 TGTGCCAGCAGCCCCCAGGGGTATTTAACTGAAGCTTTCTTT CASSPQGYLTEAFF
14 TRBJ1-2 - - TRBV5-6 TGTGCCAGCAGCTTGGCTTTCGGTGGCTATGGCTACACCTTC CASSLAFGGYGYTF